A single TCR beta chain is shown here with its context. The data were obtained in a study of OX40 agonist ivuxolimab in advanced cancers. Sequencing used immunoSEQ multiplex PCR; TCRdb keeps in-frame clones, though not all of them. The sample includes about 62,000 clones, roughly 88% of them seen just once. A history of autoimmune disease or systemic immunosuppression excluded patients. Trimming pared 3 bases from V and 0 bases from J, leaving 8 bases between. The germline gives CDR1 GTSNPN, CDR2 SVGIG (reference sequence). The CDR3 is made up of 13 amino acids. V usage is TRBV30 and J usage is TRBJ1-1; D perhaps matches TRBD1 (5 bases). The source was CD4+ or CD8+ T cells sorted from blood, collected in a trial of the OX40 agonist ivuxolimab. The TCR was taken from an adult with an advanced solid tumor such as melanoma, head and neck, liver or kidney cancer. As DNA, the CDR3 is TGTGCCTGGAGCTTGACAGTGAACACTGAAGCTTTCTTT. Its translation: CAWSLTVNTEAFF.